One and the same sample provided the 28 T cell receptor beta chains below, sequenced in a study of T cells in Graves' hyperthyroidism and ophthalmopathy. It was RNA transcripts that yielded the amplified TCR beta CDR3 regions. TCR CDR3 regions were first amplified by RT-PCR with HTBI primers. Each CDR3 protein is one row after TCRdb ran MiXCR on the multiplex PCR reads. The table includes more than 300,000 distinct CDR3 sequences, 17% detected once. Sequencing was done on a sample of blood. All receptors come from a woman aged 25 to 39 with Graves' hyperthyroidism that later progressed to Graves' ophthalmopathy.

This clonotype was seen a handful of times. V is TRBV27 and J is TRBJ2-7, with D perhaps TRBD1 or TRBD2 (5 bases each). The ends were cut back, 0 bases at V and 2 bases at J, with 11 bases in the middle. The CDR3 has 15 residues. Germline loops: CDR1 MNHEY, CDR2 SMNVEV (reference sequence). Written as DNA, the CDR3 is TGTGCCAGCAGTTTATCGGGGACGGTGACCTACGAGCAGTACTTC. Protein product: CASSLSGTVTYEQYF.

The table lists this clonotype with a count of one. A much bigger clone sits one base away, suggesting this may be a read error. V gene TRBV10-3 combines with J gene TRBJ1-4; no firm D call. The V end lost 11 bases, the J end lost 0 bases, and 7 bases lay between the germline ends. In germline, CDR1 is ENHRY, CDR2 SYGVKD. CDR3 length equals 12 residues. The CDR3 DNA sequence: TGTGCCGCCAGAGCAACTAATGAAAAACTGTTTTTT. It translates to CAARATNEKLFF.

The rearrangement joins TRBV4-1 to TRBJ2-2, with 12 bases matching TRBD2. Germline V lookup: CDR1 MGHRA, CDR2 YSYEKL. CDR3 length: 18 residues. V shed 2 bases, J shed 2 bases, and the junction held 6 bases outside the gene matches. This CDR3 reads CASSQRLAGAINTGELFF. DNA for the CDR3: TGCGCCAGCAGCCAAAGACTAGCGGGGGCGATAAACACCGGGGAGCTGTTTTTT.

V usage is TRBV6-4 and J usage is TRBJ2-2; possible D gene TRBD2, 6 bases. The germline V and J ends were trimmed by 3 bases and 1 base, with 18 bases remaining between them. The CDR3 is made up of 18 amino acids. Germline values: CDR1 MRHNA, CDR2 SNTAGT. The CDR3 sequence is CASSEFRDSLKNTGELFF. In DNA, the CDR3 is TGTGCCAGCAGTGAGTTTCGGGACTCCCTGAAGAACACCGGGGAGCTGTTTTTT.

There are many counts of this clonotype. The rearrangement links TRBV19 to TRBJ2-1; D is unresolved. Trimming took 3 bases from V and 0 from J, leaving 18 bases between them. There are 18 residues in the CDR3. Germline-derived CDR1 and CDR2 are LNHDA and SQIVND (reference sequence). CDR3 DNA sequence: TGTGCCAGTAGTATTCTTCCAAACGAAGATGCCTCCTACAATGAGCAGTTCTTC. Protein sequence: CASSILPNEDASYNEQFF.

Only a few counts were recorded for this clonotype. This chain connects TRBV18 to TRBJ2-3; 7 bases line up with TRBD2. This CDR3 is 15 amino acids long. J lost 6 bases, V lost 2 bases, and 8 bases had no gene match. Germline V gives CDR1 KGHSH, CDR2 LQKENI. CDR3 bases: TGTGCCAGCTCACCAGAGGCGGGAGCTTCGGATACGCAGTATTTT. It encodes CASSPEAGASDTQYF. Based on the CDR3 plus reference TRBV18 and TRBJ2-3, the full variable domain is NAGVMQNPRHLVRRRGQEARLRCSPMKGHSHVYWYRQLPEEGLKFMVYLQKENIIDESGMPKERFSAEFPKEGPSILRIQQVVRGDSAAYFCASSPEAGASDTQYFGPGTRLTVL.

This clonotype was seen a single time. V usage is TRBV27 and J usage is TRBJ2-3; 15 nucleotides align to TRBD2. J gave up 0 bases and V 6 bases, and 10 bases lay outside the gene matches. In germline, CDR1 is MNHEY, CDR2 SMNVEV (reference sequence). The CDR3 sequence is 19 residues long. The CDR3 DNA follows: TGTGCCAGCAGACCGATCGGGACTAGCGGGAGGTACAGCACAGATACGCAGTATTTT. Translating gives CASRPIGTSGRYSTDTQYF.

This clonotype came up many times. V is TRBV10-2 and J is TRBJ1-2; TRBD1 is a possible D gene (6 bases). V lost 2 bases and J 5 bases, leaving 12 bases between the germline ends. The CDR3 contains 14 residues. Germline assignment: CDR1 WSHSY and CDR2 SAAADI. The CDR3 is CASSELGGAYGYTF. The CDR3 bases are TGCGCCAGCAGTGAGCTTGGGGGGGCATATGGCTACACCTTC.

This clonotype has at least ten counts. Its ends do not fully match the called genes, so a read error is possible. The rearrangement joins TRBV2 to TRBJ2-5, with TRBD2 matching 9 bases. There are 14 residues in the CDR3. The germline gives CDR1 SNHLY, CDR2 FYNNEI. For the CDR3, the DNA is TGTGCCAGCACGAGCGGGAGGTACCAAAAGACCCAGTACTTC. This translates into CASTSGRYQKTQYF.

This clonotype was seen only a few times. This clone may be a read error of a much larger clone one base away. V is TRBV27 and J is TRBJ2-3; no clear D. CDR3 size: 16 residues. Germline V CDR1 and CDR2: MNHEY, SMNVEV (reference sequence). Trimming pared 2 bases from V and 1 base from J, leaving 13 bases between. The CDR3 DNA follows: TGTGCCAGCAGTTTACTTCCCCCCGGTGGCACAGATACGCAGTATTTT. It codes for CASSLLPPGGTDTQYF.

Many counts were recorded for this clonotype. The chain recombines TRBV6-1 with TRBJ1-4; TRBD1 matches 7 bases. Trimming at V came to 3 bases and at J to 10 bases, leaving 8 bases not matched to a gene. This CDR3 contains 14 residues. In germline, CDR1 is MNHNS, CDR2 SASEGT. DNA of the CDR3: TGTGCCAGCAGTGACACCGGGACAGTTGGAAAACTGTTTTTT. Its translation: CASSDTGTVGKLFF.

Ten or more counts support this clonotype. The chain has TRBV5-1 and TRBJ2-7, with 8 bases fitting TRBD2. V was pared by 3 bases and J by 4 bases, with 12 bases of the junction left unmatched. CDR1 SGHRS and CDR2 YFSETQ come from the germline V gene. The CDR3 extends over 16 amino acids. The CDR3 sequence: CASSSGGLGGEYEQYF. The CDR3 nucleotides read TGCGCCAGCAGCTCCGGGGGACTAGGGGGAGAGTACGAGCAGTACTTC.

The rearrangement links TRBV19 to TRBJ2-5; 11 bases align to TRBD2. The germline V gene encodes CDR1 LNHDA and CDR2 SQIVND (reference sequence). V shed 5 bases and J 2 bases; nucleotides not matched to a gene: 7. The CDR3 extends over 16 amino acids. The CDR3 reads CASSAGLAVTQETQYF. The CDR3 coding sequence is TGTGCCAGTAGTGCGGGACTAGCGGTAACTCAAGAGACCCAGTACTTC.

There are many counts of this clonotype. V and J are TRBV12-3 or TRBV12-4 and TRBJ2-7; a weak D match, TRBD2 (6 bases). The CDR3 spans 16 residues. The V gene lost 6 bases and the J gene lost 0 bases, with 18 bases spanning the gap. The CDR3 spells CASRITGLSISYEQYF. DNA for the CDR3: TGTGCCAGCAGAATAACGGGACTCTCCATCTCCTACGAGCAGTACTTC.

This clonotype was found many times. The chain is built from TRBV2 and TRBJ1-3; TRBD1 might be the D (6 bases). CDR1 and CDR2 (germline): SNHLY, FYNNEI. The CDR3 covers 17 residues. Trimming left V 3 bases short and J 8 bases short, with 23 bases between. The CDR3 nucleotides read TGTGCCAGCAGTGAGGAGGGGGAGCGGGGCGAGCAGGACACCATATATTTT. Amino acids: CASSEEGERGEQDTIYF.

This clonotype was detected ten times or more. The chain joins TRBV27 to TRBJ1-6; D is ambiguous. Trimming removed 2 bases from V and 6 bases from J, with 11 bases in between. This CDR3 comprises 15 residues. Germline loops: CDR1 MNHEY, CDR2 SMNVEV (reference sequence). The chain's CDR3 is CASSLGGHPNSPLHF. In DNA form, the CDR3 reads TGTGCCAGCAGTTTAGGAGGGCATCCTAATTCACCCCTCCACTTT.

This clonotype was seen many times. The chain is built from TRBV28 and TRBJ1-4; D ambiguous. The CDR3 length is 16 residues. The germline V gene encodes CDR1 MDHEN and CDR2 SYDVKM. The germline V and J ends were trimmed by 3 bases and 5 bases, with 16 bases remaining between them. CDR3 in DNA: TGTGCCAGCAGTTTTAGTCCCGGGCCTGAGAATGAAAAACTGTTTTTT. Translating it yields CASSFSPGPENEKLFF.

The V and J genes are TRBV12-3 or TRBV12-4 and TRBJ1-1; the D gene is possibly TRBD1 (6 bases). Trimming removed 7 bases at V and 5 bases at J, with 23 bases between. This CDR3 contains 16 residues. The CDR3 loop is CASKSLLGGLRTEAFF. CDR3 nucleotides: TGTGCCAGCAAATCTCTCTTGGGGGGGCTAAGGACTGAAGCTTTCTTT.

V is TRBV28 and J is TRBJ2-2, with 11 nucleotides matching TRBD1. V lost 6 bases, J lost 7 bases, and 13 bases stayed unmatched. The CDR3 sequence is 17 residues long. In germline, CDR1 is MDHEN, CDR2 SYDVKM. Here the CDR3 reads CASRGQGELADDGELFF. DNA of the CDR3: TGTGCCAGCAGGGGACAGGGGGAATTAGCTGATGACGGGGAGCTGTTTTTT.

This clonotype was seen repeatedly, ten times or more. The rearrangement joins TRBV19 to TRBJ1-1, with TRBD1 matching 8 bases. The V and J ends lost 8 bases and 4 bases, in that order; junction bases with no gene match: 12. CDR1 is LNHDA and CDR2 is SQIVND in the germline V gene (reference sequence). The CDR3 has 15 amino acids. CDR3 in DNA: TGTGCCAGTCAGAAGGACAGGGATGGGTTCACTGAAGCTTTCTTT. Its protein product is CASQKDRDGFTEAFF.

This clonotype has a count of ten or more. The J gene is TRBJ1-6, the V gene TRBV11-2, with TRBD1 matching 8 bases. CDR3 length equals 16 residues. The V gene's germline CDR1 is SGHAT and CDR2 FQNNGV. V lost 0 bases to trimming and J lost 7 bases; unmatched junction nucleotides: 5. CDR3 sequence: CASSLDPGTGNSPLHF. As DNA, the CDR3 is TGTGCCAGCAGCTTAGATCCCGGGACAGGCAATTCACCCCTCCACTTT.

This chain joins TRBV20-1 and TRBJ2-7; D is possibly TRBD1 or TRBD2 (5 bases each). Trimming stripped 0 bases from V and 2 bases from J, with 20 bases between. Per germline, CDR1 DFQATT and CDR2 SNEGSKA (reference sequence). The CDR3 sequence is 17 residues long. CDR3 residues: CSARDLGQRESTYEQYF. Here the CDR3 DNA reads TGCAGTGCTAGAGATCTGGGGCAGAGGGAGTCTACCTACGAGCAGTACTTC.

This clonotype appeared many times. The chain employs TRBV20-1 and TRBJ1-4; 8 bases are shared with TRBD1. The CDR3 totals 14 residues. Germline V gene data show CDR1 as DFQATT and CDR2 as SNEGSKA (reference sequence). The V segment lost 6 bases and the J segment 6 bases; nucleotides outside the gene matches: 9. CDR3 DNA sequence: TGCAGTGCGCCCAGGACAGGGAAGGATGAAAAACTGTTTTTT. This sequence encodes CSAPRTGKDEKLFF.

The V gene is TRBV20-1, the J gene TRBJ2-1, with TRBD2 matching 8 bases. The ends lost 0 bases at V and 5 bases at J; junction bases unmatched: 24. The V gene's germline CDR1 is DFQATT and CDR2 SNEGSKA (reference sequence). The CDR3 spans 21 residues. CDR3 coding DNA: TGCAGTGCTAGAGACGCGCCCTCGCTGACGACTAGCGCTAAGCGGGACAATGAGCAGTTCTTC. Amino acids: CSARDAPSLTTSAKRDNEQFF.

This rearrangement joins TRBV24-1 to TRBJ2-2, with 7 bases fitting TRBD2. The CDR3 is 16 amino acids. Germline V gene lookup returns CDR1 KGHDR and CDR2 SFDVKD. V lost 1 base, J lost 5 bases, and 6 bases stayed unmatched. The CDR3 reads CATSDLTSGDTGELFF. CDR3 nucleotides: TGTGCCACCAGTGATTTAACCAGCGGGGATACCGGGGAGCTGTTTTTT.

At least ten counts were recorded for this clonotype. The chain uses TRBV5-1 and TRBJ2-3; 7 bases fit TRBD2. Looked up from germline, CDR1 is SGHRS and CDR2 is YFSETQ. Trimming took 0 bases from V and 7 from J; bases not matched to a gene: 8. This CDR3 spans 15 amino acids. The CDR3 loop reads CASSLDSGLLYTQYF. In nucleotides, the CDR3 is TGCGCCAGCAGCTTGGATAGCGGGCTCCTATATACGCAGTATTTT.

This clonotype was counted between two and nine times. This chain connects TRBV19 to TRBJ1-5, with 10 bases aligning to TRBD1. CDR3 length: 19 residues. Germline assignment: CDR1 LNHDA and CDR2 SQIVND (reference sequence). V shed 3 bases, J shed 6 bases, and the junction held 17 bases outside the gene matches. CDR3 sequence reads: CASSIPARDRGGAGQPQHF. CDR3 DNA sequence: TGTGCCAGTAGTATCCCCGCCCGGGACAGGGGCGGAGCTGGTCAGCCCCAGCATTTT. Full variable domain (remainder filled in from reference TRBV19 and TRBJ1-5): DGGITQSPKYLFRKEGQNVTLSCEQNLNHDAMYWYRQDPGQGLRLIYYSQIVNDFQKGDIAEGYSVSREKKESFPLTVTSAQKNPTAFYLCASSIPARDRGGAGQPQHFGDGTRLSIL.

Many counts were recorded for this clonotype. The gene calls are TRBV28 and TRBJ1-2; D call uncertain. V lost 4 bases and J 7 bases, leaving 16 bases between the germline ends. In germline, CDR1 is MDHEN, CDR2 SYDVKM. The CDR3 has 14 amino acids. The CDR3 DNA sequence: TGTGCCAGCAGTTCCTTTCGGACCCTCTCTGGCTACACCTTC. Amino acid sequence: CASSSFRTLSGYTF.